Below, 26 T cell receptor beta chains from the same sample are listed, as sequenced in a study of blood T cell repertoires in COVID-19. Sequencing used immunoSEQ multiplex PCR; TCRdb keeps in-frame clones, though not all of them. Counted here are roughly 200,000 clones, 85% occurring once; the ten biggest clones make up 4.5% to 5%. Sample: peripheral blood. The origin of the receptors is a woman aged 80 or older with acute or convalescent COVID-19.

Regarding this clone: One end of the junction is discordant with germline, which a read error may explain. This sequence joins TRBV7-7 and TRBJ2-2; D uncertain. Per germline, CDR1 SSHAT and CDR2 FNYEAQ (reference sequence). This CDR3 comprises 14 residues. The CDR3 nucleotides are TGTGCTAGCAGCTTAGCTATAAACACCGGGGAGCTGTTTTTT. This encodes CASSLAINTGELFF. The variable domain in full, with the rest retrieved from reference TRBV7-7 and TRBJ2-2, is GAGVSQSPRYKVTKRGQDVTLRCDPISSHATLYWYQQALGQGPEFLTYFNYEAQPDKSGLPSDRFSAERPEGSISTLTIQRTEQRDSAMYRCASSLAINTGELFFGEGSRLTVL.

In this sample, this clone turned up once. The V gene is TRBV10-3, the J gene TRBJ1-3, with D hard to call. Deletions cut 0 bases from V and 3 bases from J, with 9 bases between. Germline-derived CDR1 and CDR2 are ENHRY and SYGVKD. There are 15 residues in the CDR3. CDR3 loop: CAISESRVVGNTIYF. The CDR3 DNA sequence: TGTGCCATCAGTGAGTCGCGGGTAGTTGGAAACACCATATATTTT.

This clone came up once. This sequence joins TRBV29-1 and TRBJ2-3; 10 bases agree with TRBD1. The CDR3 has 13 amino acids. Germline CDR1 and CDR2: SQVTM and ANQGSEA. The V and J ends lost 6 bases and 3 bases, in that order; junction bases with no gene match: 3. CDR3 DNA sequence: TGCAGCGTGATGGGACAGGGGACAGATACGCAGTATTTT. Its translation is CSVMGQGTDTQYF.

This clone was detected only a few times. The V and J genes are TRBV7-9 and TRBJ1-5; TRBD1 aligns across 7 bases. Germline CDR1 SEHNR, CDR2 FQNEAQ (reference sequence). V gave up 5 bases and J gave up 4 bases; unmatched junction bases: 2. This CDR3 region has 13 residues. The CDR3 coding sequence is TGTGCCAGCAGCCAGACAGGGAATCAGCCCCAGCATTTT. Its translation is CASSQTGNQPQHF.

This clone was detected only once. The chain recombines TRBV3-1 (or the pseudogene TRBV3-2) with TRBJ1-2, with D possibly TRBD1 on 5 matching bases. Germline V gene data show CDR1 as LGHDT and CDR2 as YNNKEL (reference sequence). Trimming took off 2 bases at V and 6 bases at J, with 16 bases between the two ends. The CDR3 is 15 residues long. CDR3 loop: CASSQRSQGSDGYTF. The CDR3 DNA reads as TGTGCCAGCAGCCAAAGATCCCAGGGTTCTGATGGCTACACCTTC.

CDR3 bases: TGTGCCTGGACCGACGACAGGCGGATCTCCTACGAGCAGTACTTC. Amino acid sequence: CAWTDDRRISYEQYF. This chain joins TRBV30 and TRBJ2-7; weak D call: TRBD1 (6 bases). Germline assignment: CDR1 GTSNPN and CDR2 SVGIG (reference sequence). This CDR3 has 15 amino acids. Trimming took 4 bases from V and 0 from J, leaving 16 bases between them.

The chain is built from TRBV4-3 and TRBJ2-1; the D gene is possibly TRBD2 (6 bases). Germline V gene sequence: CDR1 LGHNA, CDR2 YSLEER. The CDR3 runs 15 residues. Trimming left V 4 bases short and J 1 base short, with 11 bases between. The CDR3: CASSLSSASYNEQFF. The CDR3 DNA follows: TGCGCCAGCAGCCTATCTAGCGCATCCTACAATGAGCAGTTCTTC.

The chain employs TRBV9 and TRBJ2-2; TRBD1 is a possible D gene (5 bases). This CDR3 has 12 residues. Trimming removed 8 bases from V and 3 bases from J, with 8 bases in between. Germline V lookup: CDR1 SGDLS, CDR2 YYNGEE. DNA for the CDR3: TGTGCCAGTGCCAGGGACACCGGGGAGCTGTTTTTT. Protein sequence: CASARDTGELFF.

This clone was observed once. The rearrangement links TRBV2 to TRBJ2-1, with 10 nucleotides matching TRBD2. V lost 4 bases, J lost 7 bases, and 13 bases stayed unmatched. This CDR3 spans 17 amino acids. Germline V gene data show CDR1 as SNHLY and CDR2 as FYNNEI. The CDR3 protein is CASSGEGFQLAGNEQFF. The DNA for the CDR3 is TGTGCCAGCAGTGGAGAGGGTTTCCAACTAGCGGGGAATGAGCAGTTCTTC.

The chain uses TRBV30 and TRBJ1-6; TRBD1 matches 7 bases. The germline V gene has CDR1 GTSNPN and CDR2 SVGIG (reference sequence). CDR3 length: 15 amino acids. Germline trimming cut 3 bases from V and 7 bases from J; bases unmatched to any gene: 9. The CDR3 protein is CAWSTTGDGNSPLHF. Written as DNA, the CDR3 is TGTGCCTGGAGCACTACAGGGGACGGGAATTCACCCCTCCACTTT.

The CDR3 bases are TGTGCCAGCAGTTTACCACAGGGAAACTATGGCTACACCTTC. Protein: CASSLPQGNYGYTF. The V call is TRBV28, the J call TRBJ1-2; weak D call: TRBD1 (6 bases). The V end was cut by 2 bases, the J end by 2 bases, with 9 bases between. The CDR3 covers 14 residues. The germline V gene encodes CDR1 MDHEN and CDR2 SYDVKM.

The V and J genes are TRBV6-1 and TRBJ1-6, with unresolved D. Germline-derived CDR1 and CDR2 are MNHNS and SASEGT. The CDR3 totals 12 residues. Trimming took 1 base from V and 14 from J, leaving 9 bases between them. This chain's CDR3 is CASSEGRRSLHF. CDR3 bases: TGTGCCAGCAGTGAAGGGCGGCGTTCCCTCCACTTT.

The rearrangement links TRBV19 to TRBJ2-2; D remains unclear. CDR1 is LNHDA and CDR2 is SQIVND in the germline V gene (reference sequence). V lost 2 bases and J lost 4, with 5 bases in between. The CDR3 loop spans 13 amino acids. DNA of the CDR3: TGTGCCAGTAGTATAACGGTCACCGGGGAGCTGTTTTTT. The encoded protein is CASSITVTGELFF.

This chain uses TRBV20-1 with TRBJ2-1, with D perhaps TRBD2 (5 bases). Deletions cut 5 bases from V and 9 bases from J, with 8 bases between. This CDR3 has 10 residues. Germline-derived CDR1 and CDR2 are DFQATT and SNEGSKA (reference sequence). The CDR3 spells CSALRGEQFF. As DNA, the CDR3 is TGCAGTGCTTTACGGGGTGAGCAGTTCTTC.

The chain joins TRBV27 to TRBJ1-1; D is perhaps TRBD1 (6 bases). With 8 bases removed from V and 1 base from J, the gap between germline ends came to 11 bases. Per germline, CDR1 MNHEY and CDR2 SMNVEV (reference sequence). This CDR3 contains 13 residues. CDR3 coding DNA: TGTGCCAGCGGGGGCCAGTGGAACACTGAAGCTTTCTTT. Protein sequence: CASGGQWNTEAFF.

The J gene is TRBJ1-3, the V gene TRBV7-2; D not resolved. The CDR3 has 16 residues. Trimming took 5 bases from V and 2 from J, leaving 16 bases between them. The germline V gene has CDR1 SGHTA and CDR2 FQGNSA. The CDR3 DNA sequence: TGTGCCAGCAGCCAAGGCCTCCCCGGGGCTGGAAACACCATATATTTT. Translation: CASSQGLPGAGNTIYF.

The chain combines TRBV5-4 with TRBJ2-2; TRBD2 might be the D (5 bases). The CDR3 spans 16 residues. The V gene's germline CDR1 is SGHNT and CDR2 YYREEE (reference sequence). V gave up 6 bases and J gave up 4 bases, with 19 bases separating them. The DNA of the CDR3 is TGTGCCAGCACCCTGACCCGGGGTGCGGGCACCGGGGAGCTGTTTTTT. Its translation: CASTLTRGAGTGELFF.

V usage is TRBV18 and J usage is TRBJ1-1, with D perhaps matching TRBD1 (6 bases). V lost 4 bases to trimming and J lost 2 bases, with 11 bases between them. Germline CDR1 reads KGHSH; CDR2 reads LQKENI. The CDR3 consists of 14 residues. CDR3 coding DNA: TGTGCCAGCTCACTACAACAGGGTAACACTGAAGCTTTCTTT. Protein product: CASSLQQGNTEAFF.

This clone is a singleton in its sample. This sequence joins TRBV7-3 and TRBJ2-1; TRBD2 is a possible D gene (6 bases). The CDR3 spans 16 residues. From germline, CDR1 is SGHTA and CDR2 FQGTGA. V lost 2 bases to trimming and J lost 0 bases, with 11 bases between them. The DNA of the CDR3 is TGTGCCAGCAGCTTAGAGGGGACTGTCTCCTACAATGAGCAGTTCTTC. Translation gives CASSLEGTVSYNEQFF.

About this clone itself: The sample holds other DNA sequences that translate to the same CDR3. The chain is built from TRBV7-9 and TRBJ1-5; no firm D call. The CDR3 covers 12 residues. The V end lost 3 bases, the J end lost 4 bases, and 4 bases lay between the germline ends. Germline V gives CDR1 SEHNR, CDR2 FQNEAQ (reference sequence). The CDR3 is CASSFPNQPQHF. The CDR3 DNA sequence: TGTGCCAGCAGCTTCCCTAATCAGCCCCAGCATTTT. Full variable domain (missing parts from reference TRBV7-9 and TRBJ1-5): DTGVSQNPRHKITKRGQNVTFRCDPISEHNRLYWYRQTLGQGPEFLTYFQNEAQLEKSRLLSDRFSAERPKGSFSTLEIQRTEQGDSAMYLCASSFPNQPQHFGDGTRLSIL.

The V call is TRBV19, the J call TRBJ1-3; D call uncertain. The CDR3 contains 14 residues. The ends were cut back, 2 bases at V and 4 bases at J, with 9 bases in the middle. Germline V lookup: CDR1 LNHDA, CDR2 SQIVND (reference sequence). The CDR3 is CASSITVYGNTIYF. The CDR3 DNA is TGTGCCAGTAGTATAACGGTGTACGGAAACACCATATATTTT.

The CDR3 bases are TGTGCCAGCACCCCGGGAGGGAACACCGGGGAGCTGTTTTTT. It encodes CASTPGGNTGELFF. This chain connects TRBV3-1 (or the pseudogene TRBV3-2) to TRBJ2-2; the match to TRBD2 covers 7 bases. The V and J ends lost 7 bases and 1 base, in that order; junction bases with no gene match: 3. This CDR3 has 14 residues. Germline-derived CDR1 and CDR2 are LGHDT and YNNKEL (reference sequence).

The V gene is TRBV6-6, the J gene TRBJ1-2, with 9 positions matching TRBD1. With V trimmed by 5 bases and J by 7 bases, 8 bases remained unmatched. The CDR3 length is 14 residues. Germline loops: CDR1 MNHNY, CDR2 SVGAGI (reference sequence). The CDR3 sequence is CASSTQQGARGYTF. The CDR3 nucleotides read TGTGCCAGCAGTACTCAACAGGGGGCGCGTGGCTACACCTTC.

This chain joins TRBV7-2 and TRBJ2-3; D remains unclear. Germline CDR1 and CDR2: SGHTA and FQGNSA. V was shortened by 1 base and J by 7 bases, with 15 bases between the two germline ends. The CDR3 consists of 15 residues. The CDR3 DNA follows: TGTGCCAGCAGCTTAGGGCCCAACCCCTCCAATACGCAGTATTTT. Protein sequence: CASSLGPNPSNTQYF.

The DNA for the CDR3 is TGTGCCAGCAGCTTGGGACTAGCGGGGAACTACGAGCAGTACTTC. Translated: CASSLGLAGNYEQYF. The chain links TRBV11-2 to TRBJ2-7; 13 bases match TRBD2. This CDR3 comprises 15 residues. V was clipped by 3 bases and J by 3 bases; unmatched bases: 2. Germline values: CDR1 SGHAT, CDR2 FQNNGV.

The chain is built from TRBV18 and TRBJ1-1; no clear D gene. Trimming left V 5 bases short and J 3 bases short, with 10 bases between. CDR1 and CDR2 from the germline V gene are KGHSH and LQKENI. The length of the CDR3 is 13 residues. The CDR3 protein is CASSGGRDTEAFF. The CDR3 DNA follows: TGTGCCAGCTCAGGTGGGCGAGACACTGAAGCTTTCTTT.